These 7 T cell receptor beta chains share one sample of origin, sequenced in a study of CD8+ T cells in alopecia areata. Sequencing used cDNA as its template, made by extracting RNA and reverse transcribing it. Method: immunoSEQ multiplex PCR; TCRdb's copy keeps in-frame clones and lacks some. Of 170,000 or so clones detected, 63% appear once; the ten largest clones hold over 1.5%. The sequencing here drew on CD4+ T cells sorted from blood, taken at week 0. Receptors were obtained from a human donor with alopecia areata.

The CDR3 bases are TGTGCCAGCACTCCGCAGGGGGGCACAGATACGCAGTATTTT. As protein: CASTPQGGTDTQYF. V usage is TRBV2 and J usage is TRBJ2-3, with TRBD1 matching over 7 bases. After removal of 7 bases from V and 1 base from J, the junction contained 5 bases not matched to a gene. This CDR3 region has 14 residues. Germline V gene data show CDR1 as SNHLY and CDR2 as FYNNEI. Full variable domain (rest looked up from reference TRBV2 and TRBJ2-3): EPEVTQTPSHQVTQMGQEVILRCVPISNHLYFYWYRQILGQKVEFLVSFYNNEISEKSEIFDDQFSVERPDGSNFTLKIRSTKLEDSAMYFCASTPQGGTDTQYFGPGTRLTVL.

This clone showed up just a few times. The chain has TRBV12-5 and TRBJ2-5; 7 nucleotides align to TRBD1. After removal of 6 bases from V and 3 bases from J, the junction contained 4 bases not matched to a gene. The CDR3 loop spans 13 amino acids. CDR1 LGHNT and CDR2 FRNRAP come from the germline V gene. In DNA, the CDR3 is TGTGCTAGTGGGACAGGGACAAAAGAGACCCAGTACTTC. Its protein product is CASGTGTKETQYF.

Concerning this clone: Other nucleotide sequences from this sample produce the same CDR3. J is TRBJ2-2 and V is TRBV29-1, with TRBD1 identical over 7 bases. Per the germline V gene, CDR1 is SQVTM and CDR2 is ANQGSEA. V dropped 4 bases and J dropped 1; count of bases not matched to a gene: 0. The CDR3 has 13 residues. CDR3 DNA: TGCAGCGTTGGGACAGGGAACACCGGGGAGCTGTTTTTT. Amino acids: CSVGTGNTGELFF.

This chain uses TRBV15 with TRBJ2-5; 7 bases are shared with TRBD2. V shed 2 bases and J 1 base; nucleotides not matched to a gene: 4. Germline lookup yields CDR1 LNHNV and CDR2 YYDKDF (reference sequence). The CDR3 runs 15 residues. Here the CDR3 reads CATSRILAGQETQYF. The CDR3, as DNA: TGTGCCACCAGCAGAATATTAGCGGGCCAAGAGACCCAGTACTTC. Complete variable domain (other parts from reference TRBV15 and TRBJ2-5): DAMVIQNPRYQVTQFGKPVTLSCSQTLNHNVMYWYQQKSSQAPKLLFHYYDKDFNNEADTPDNFQSRRPNTSFCFLDIRSPGLGDTAMYLCATSRILAGQETQYFGPGTRLLVL.

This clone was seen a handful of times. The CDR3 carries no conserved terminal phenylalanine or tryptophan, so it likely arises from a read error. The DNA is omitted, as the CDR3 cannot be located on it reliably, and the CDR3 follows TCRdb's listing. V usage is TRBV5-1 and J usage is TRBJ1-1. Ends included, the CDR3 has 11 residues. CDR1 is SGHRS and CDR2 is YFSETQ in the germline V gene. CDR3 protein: CASSLERLGWE.

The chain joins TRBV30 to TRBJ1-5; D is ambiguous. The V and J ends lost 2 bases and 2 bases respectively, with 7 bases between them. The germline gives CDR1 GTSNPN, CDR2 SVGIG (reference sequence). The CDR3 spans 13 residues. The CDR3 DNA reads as TGTGCCTGGAGTCTGACGGGCAATCAGCCCCAGCATTTT. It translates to CAWSLTGNQPQHF.

CDR3 bases: TGCAGCGGGGAGGACAGCCCTAACTATGGCTACACCTTC. It translates to CSGEDSPNYGYTF. The V call is TRBV29-1, the J call TRBJ1-2; tentatively, D is TRBD1 (6 bases). Trimming removed 7 bases from V and 0 bases from J, with 12 bases in between. This CDR3 contains 13 residues. Per germline, CDR1 SQVTM and CDR2 ANQGSEA.